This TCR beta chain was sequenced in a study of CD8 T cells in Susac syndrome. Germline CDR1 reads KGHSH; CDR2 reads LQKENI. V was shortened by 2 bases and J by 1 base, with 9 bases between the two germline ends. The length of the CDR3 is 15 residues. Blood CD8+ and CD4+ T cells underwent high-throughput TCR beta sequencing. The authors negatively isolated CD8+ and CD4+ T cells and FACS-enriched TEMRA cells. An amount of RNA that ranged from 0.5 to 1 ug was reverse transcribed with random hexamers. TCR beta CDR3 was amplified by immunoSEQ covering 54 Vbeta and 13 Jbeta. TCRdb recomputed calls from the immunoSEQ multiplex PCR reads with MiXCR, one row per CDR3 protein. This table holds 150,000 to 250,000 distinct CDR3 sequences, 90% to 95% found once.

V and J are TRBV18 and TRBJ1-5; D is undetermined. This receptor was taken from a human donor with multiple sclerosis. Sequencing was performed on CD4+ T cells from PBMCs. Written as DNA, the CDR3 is TGTGCCAGCTCACCAAGAAGCGGGAGCAATCAGCCCCAGCATTTT. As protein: CASSPRSGSNQPQHF.